The clone carrying this T cell receptor beta chain was seen repeatedly, ten times or more. No antigen is known for it. The entry originates in a study of neurological immune-mediated disorders. Whole-study findings and limits: The multiple sclerosis repertoire cluster had no association with any clinical or MRI feature.

CDR1 is SGHDN, CDR2 FVKESK, per germline. Deletions cut 4 bases from V and 4 bases from J, with 16 bases between. The CDR3 consists of 15 residues. Per sequencing run, 15-18 subjects together gave over 190 million TCR-beta sequences. TCRdb redid the calling of the 5' RACE reads with MiXCR, one entry per CDR3 protein. Among 66,000 or so distinct CDR3 sequences, less than 5.5% were seen once, and the ten largest hold approximately 7%. Stored at -80 C, 2 million PBMCs were the source of the unsorted libraries. The origin of this receptor is a man aged 25-45 years with multiple sclerosis. Input material: PBMCs. This chain connects TRBV14 to TRBJ1-1; D possibly corresponds to TRBD1 (5 bases). CDR3 residues: CASSPDGAGGTEAFF. CDR3 nucleotide sequence: TGTGCCAGCAGCCCGGATGGAGCGGGGGGCACTGAAGCTTTCTTT.